This T cell receptor beta chain was documented in a study of a mutant IDH1 vaccine in newly diagnosed glioma. Overall study context: Patients were started on vaccination 4-6 weeks after radiotherapy alone, or with temozolomide cycles. Treated patients, averaging around 40 years, were approximately 60% male and roughly 38% female. Study observations and caveats: There were vaccine-induced immune responses in approximately 95% of the patients.

In the case of this clone: Its antigen is undetermined.

The germline gives CDR1 GTSNPN, CDR2 SVGIG (reference sequence). CDR3 length: 13 residues. Trimming left V 0 bases short and J 5 bases short, with 11 bases between. Time point here: week 35, safety follow-up. Vaccination used 300 ug of mutant IDH1 20-mer peptide per dose, with topical imiquimod. Weeks 1, 3, 5, 7, 11, 15, 19 and 23 were when patients received their eight vaccinations. The assay was immunoSEQ multiplex PCR, and TCRdb's table has in-frame clones only and misses some. The sample shows about 54,000 clones, 84% of them seen only once. The TCR originated in a young woman with glioma. Here the sequenced sample was PBMCs, taken from a glioma patient whose treatment included an IDH1 peptide vaccine. The genes are TRBV30 and TRBJ2-7, with D possibly TRBD2 on 6 matching bases. The CDR3, as DNA: TGTGCCTGGAGTGTTGGAGGGGCCCACGAGCAGTACTTC. This gives the protein CAWSVGGAHEQYF.